A single sample is the source of the 22 T cell receptor beta chains below, sequenced in a study of cytomegalovirus exposure and HLA in healthy donors. Both 60 Vbeta primers and 13 Jbeta primers went into the PCR. Libraries were prepared by immunoSEQ multiplex PCR; TCRdb keeps only in-frame clonotypes and omits some of them. The data hold 95,000 to 150,000 clones, with roughly 10% observed a single time. Source material: PBMCs. The origin of the receptors is a woman aged 18-35 years in good health and CMV-seropositive.

The rearrangement uses TRBV30 and TRBJ2-1; D perhaps matches TRBD2 (5 bases). The germline V gene encodes CDR1 GTSNPN and CDR2 SVGIG (reference sequence). This CDR3 spans 15 amino acids. V was pared by 2 bases and J by 2 bases, with 13 bases between. The CDR3 region is CAWSHGGGPYNEQFF. The DNA of the CDR3 is TGTGCCTGGAGTCACGGTGGCGGGCCCTACAATGAGCAGTTCTTC.

The chain links TRBV19 to TRBJ2-5; TRBD1 is a possible D gene (5 bases). V was cut by 5 bases and J by 4 bases, with 17 bases left in between. CDR1 and CDR2 from the germline V gene are LNHDA and SQIVND (reference sequence). This CDR3 spans 15 amino acids. CDR3 amino acids: CASSVAMSGLETQYF. CDR3 DNA: TGTGCCAGTAGTGTGGCTATGTCAGGGTTAGAGACCCAGTACTTC.

The rearrangement joins TRBV30 to TRBJ2-5; no clear D. The V and J ends lost 5 bases and 6 bases respectively, with 13 bases between them. Germline CDR1 reads GTSNPN; CDR2 reads SVGIG (reference sequence). The CDR3 covers 12 residues. The CDR3 region has the DNA TGTGCCTGGGGGCAAGGTGGAAAGACCCAGTACTTC. Translated, it gives CAWGQGGKTQYF.

The chain is built from TRBV7-3 and TRBJ1-4; 7 nucleotides agree with TRBD1. V gave up 4 bases and J gave up 2 bases; unmatched junction bases: 4. The CDR3 consists of 15 residues. Germline V CDR1 and CDR2: SGHTA, FQGTGA. CDR3 protein: CASSSQQGTNEKLFF. The CDR3, as DNA: TGTGCCAGCAGCTCCCAACAGGGGACTAATGAAAAACTGTTTTTT.

This clone has only a few counts. The chain uses TRBV5-3 and TRBJ2-7; the D gene is possibly TRBD2 (6 bases). TRBV5-3 is an ORF, and what it does is uncertain. V lost 3 bases and J 7 bases, leaving 14 bases between the germline ends. The CDR3 covers 13 residues. The DNA of the CDR3 is TGTGCCAGAAGCTCCGGGACTCTGAGGGAGCAGTACTTC. Translation gives CARSSGTLREQYF.

This clone has just a few counts. V gene TRBV27 combines with J gene TRBJ2-1; D remains ambiguous. Germline loops: CDR1 MNHEY, CDR2 SMNVEV (reference sequence). The V gene lost 5 bases and the J gene lost 2 bases, with 16 bases spanning the gap. The CDR3 loop spans 16 amino acids. In DNA form, the CDR3 reads TGTGCCAGCAGTCCCCCGGTAGTGGGCACCTACAATGAGCAGTTCTTC. It encodes CASSPPVVGTYNEQFF.

The rearrangement links TRBV7-8 to TRBJ1-2; no reliable D call. The CDR3 is 15 amino acids. The germline V gene has CDR1 SGHVS and CDR2 FQNEAQ. V was cut by 2 bases and J by 1 base, with 11 bases left in between. The chain's CDR3 is CASSLIHSGNYGYTF. The CDR3 region has the DNA TGTGCCAGCAGCTTAATTCACTCCGGTAACTATGGCTACACCTTC. The full variable domain, completed using reference TRBV7-8 and TRBJ1-2, is GAGVSQSPRYKVAKRGQDVALRCDPISGHVSLFWYQQALGQGPEFLTYFQNEAQLDKSGLPSDRFFAERPEGSVSTLKIQRTQQEDSAVYLCASSLIHSGNYGYTFGSGTRLTVV.

This clone showed up just a few times. The gene calls are TRBV10-3 and TRBJ2-3; 9 positions agree with TRBD2. With 2 bases clipped from V and 4 bases from J, the junction kept 10 bases outside the gene matches. In germline, CDR1 is ENHRY, CDR2 SYGVKD. The CDR3 is 17 amino acids. For the CDR3, the DNA is TGTGCCATCAGTGAGCCGACGGGACTAGCTAAAGCAGATACGCAGTATTTT. Amino acids: CAISEPTGLAKADTQYF.

This chain joins TRBV5-8 and TRBJ1-2, with D unresolved. CDR1 SGHTS and CDR2 YDEGEE come from the germline V gene. The CDR3 contains 14 residues. Trimming shortened V by 9 bases and J by 7 bases, and 22 bases separated the two germline ends. This CDR3 is CAIRIGQKAVGYTF. CDR3 in DNA: TGTGCCATACGGATTGGCCAAAAGGCGGTTGGCTACACCTTC. The whole variable domain, filled in from reference TRBV5-8 and TRBJ1-2, reads EAGVTQSPTHLIKTRGQQATLRCSPISGHTSVYWYQQALGLGLQFLLWYDEGEERNRGNFPPRFSGRQFPNYSSELNVNALELEDSALYLCAIRIGQKAVGYTFGSGTRLTVV.

This clone has more than one count but fewer than ten. The chain is built from TRBV6-6 and TRBJ2-7; 7 bases line up with TRBD1. CDR1 and CDR2 (germline): MNHNY, SVGAGI (reference sequence). The CDR3 has 11 amino acids. V dropped 4 bases and J dropped 7; count of bases not matched to a gene: 1. Here the CDR3 DNA reads TGTGCCAGCAGTTTACAGGGGGAGCAGTACTTC. Translation gives CASSLQGEQYF.

This clone came up a few times. The V call is TRBV6-1, the J call TRBJ2-3, with TRBD1 as a possible D gene (6 bases). The germline V gene encodes CDR1 MNHNS and CDR2 SASEGT. V was trimmed by 4 bases and J by 1 base, leaving 12 bases between them. The CDR3 loop spans 15 amino acids. CDR3 amino acids: CASSGGGRGTDTQYF. The CDR3 DNA follows: TGTGCCAGCAGTGGAGGGGGTAGGGGCACAGATACGCAGTATTTT.

This clone turned up a few times. The chain carries TRBV5-4 and TRBJ1-4; 11 bases align to TRBD1. The V gene end was trimmed by 0 bases and the J gene end by 1 base; junction bases not matched to a gene: 2. The CDR3 length is 17 residues. CDR1 and CDR2 from the germline V gene are SGHNT and YYREEE (reference sequence). CDR3 DNA sequence: TGTGCCAGCAGCTTGGTGGGACAGGGGGGAACTAATGAAAAACTGTTTTTT. It yields the protein CASSLVGQGGTNEKLFF.

This rearrangement joins TRBV28 to TRBJ2-5; the match to TRBD2 covers 7 bases. The CDR3 covers 15 residues. With 6 bases clipped from V and 0 bases from J, the junction kept 7 bases outside the gene matches. Germline-derived CDR1 and CDR2 are MDHEN and SYDVKM. The CDR3 loop reads CASSSRRENQETQYF. CDR3 in DNA: TGTGCCAGCAGCTCCAGGCGGGAGAACCAAGAGACCCAGTACTTC.

V usage is TRBV15 and J usage is TRBJ1-5; possible D gene TRBD1, 5 bases. This CDR3 spans 16 amino acids. Trimming stripped 3 bases from V and 7 bases from J, with 19 bases between. CDR1 and CDR2 (germline): LNHNV, YYDKDF (reference sequence). Written as DNA, the CDR3 is TGTGCCACCAGCAGGGGGGGTTCGGTAATGAGGCAGCCCCAGCATTTT. This codes for CATSRGGSVMRQPQHF.

V usage is TRBV11-3 and J usage is TRBJ2-7; 10 bases align to TRBD2. The germline gives CDR1 SGHNT, CDR2 YENEEA. With V trimmed by 5 bases and J by 2 bases, 6 bases remained unmatched. The CDR3 is made up of 15 amino acids. CDR3 residues: CASSTLTSGPYEQYF. The CDR3 nucleotides read TGTGCCAGCAGCACACTGACTAGCGGGCCCTACGAGCAGTACTTC.

Of note for this clone: The DNA is left out, because the CDR3 cannot be placed on it with certainty; the CDR3 is given as TCRdb lists it. The J gene is TRBJ1-6, the V gene TRBV14. From germline, CDR1 is SGHDN and CDR2 FVKESK. The CDR3 is 13 amino acids long, termini counted. The CDR3 sequence: CASSFGSGSPLHF.

The chain is built from TRBV5-6 and TRBJ1-2; D is undetermined. The CDR3 sequence is 17 residues long. Germline V gives CDR1 SGHDT, CDR2 YYEEEE. V lost 1 base, J lost 7 bases, and 23 bases lay in between. The CDR3 bases are TGTGCCAGCAGCTTGTCCTGTTGCTCTCTCGGGTCGGGTGGCTACACCTTC. Protein: CASSLSCCSLGSGGYTF.

The rearrangement joins TRBV28 to TRBJ1-2; perhaps TRBD1 as D (5 bases). Trimming stripped 1 base from V and 8 bases from J, with 14 bases between. Germline values: CDR1 MDHEN, CDR2 SYDVKM. CDR3 length: 14 residues. The DNA of the CDR3 is TGTGCCAGCAGTTTATTGGAGGGAACAGGCGGCTACACCTTC. Translated, it gives CASSLLEGTGGYTF.

The genes are TRBV14 and TRBJ1-1; no clear D gene. V lost 0 bases and J lost 5, with 7 bases in between. CDR1 is SGHDN, CDR2 FVKESK, per germline. The CDR3 is 13 amino acids. Here the CDR3 DNA reads TGTGCCAGCAGCCAAGATCCACGGACTGAAGCTTTCTTT. Translation gives CASSQDPRTEAFF. Combining the CDR3 with reference TRBV14 and TRBJ1-1 gives the whole variable domain EAGVTQFPSHSVIEKGQTVTLRCDPISGHDNLYWYRRVMGKEIKFLLHFVKESKQDESGMPNNRFLAERTGGTYSTLKVQPAELEDSGVYFCASSQDPRTEAFFGQGTRLTVV.

This chain uses TRBV4-1 with TRBJ2-7; maybe TRBD2 (5 bases). The V gene's germline CDR1 is MGHRA and CDR2 YSYEKL. This CDR3 comprises 15 residues. The V end lost 3 bases, the J end lost 5 bases, and 17 bases lay between the germline ends. The CDR3, as DNA: TGCGCCAGCAGCCATCCCGGGATTTCCCTGAACGAGCAGTACTTC. Translating it yields CASSHPGISLNEQYF.

This clone was picked up a small number of times. The gene calls are TRBV7-5 and TRBJ2-7; no DNA check was done on the table's D call, TRBD1. TRBV7-5 is a pseudogene. The CDR3 is made up of 13 amino acids. The CDR3 DNA reads as TGTGTCAGAAGCTTAGAAACTGGGCGCGAGCAGTACTTC. Its protein product is CVRSLETGREQYF.

The chain joins TRBV27 to TRBJ2-5, with TRBD1 matching over 8 bases. V was clipped by 4 bases and J by 4 bases; unmatched bases: 5. Germline V lookup: CDR1 MNHEY, CDR2 SMNVEV (reference sequence). CDR3 length: 14 residues. CDR3 loop: CASSSSGTGETQYF. The CDR3 region has the DNA TGTGCCAGCAGTTCCTCCGGGACAGGAGAGACCCAGTACTTC.